This T cell receptor beta chain was captured in a study of T cell repertoires in cytomegalovirus infection. TCRdb re-called the reads with MiXCR, one entry per CDR3 protein. The top ten clones hold around 15% of a sample with hundreds of thousands of distinct CDR3 sequences, 25% to 40% of them seen once. The CDR3 is 16 residues long. Germline values: CDR1 SGHRS, CDR2 YFSETQ. The ends were cut back, 0 bases at V and 5 bases at J, with 15 bases in the middle. Of note for this clonotype: Its antigen is currently unknown.

The sequence derives from a human donor in good health (CMV status not recorded). Some clones in this sample may be carry-over from other donors' samples. The gene calls are TRBV5-1 and TRBJ1-5, with D perhaps TRBD1 (5 bases). The source was cultured CD8+ T cells from PBMCs, collected from culture after CMV antigen stimulation. The CDR3 bases are TGCGCCAGCAGCTTGGTTCCAGGGTTGTACGATCAGCCCCAGCATTTT. Translation gives CASSLVPGLYDQPQHF.